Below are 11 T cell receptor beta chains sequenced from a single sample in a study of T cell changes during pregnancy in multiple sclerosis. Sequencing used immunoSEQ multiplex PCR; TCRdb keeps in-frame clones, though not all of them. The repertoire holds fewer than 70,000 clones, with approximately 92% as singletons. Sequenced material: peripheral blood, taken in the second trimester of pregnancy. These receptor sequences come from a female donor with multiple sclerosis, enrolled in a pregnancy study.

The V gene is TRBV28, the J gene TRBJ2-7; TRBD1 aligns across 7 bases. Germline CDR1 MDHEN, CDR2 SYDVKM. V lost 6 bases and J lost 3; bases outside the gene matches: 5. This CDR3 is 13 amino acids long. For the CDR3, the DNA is TGTGCCAGCAGCATCGGGACAGACTACGAGCAGTACTTC. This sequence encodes CASSIGTDYEQYF.

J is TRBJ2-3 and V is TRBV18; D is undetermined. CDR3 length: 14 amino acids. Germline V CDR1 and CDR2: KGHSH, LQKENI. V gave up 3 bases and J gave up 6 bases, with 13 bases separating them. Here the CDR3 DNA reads TGTGCCAGCTCACCTCAGGCCCCCCGGGATACGCAGTATTTT. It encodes CASSPQAPRDTQYF.

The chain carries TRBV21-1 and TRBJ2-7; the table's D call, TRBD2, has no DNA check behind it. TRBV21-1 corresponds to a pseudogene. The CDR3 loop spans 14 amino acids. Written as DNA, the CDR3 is TGTGCCAGCACGCCTAGCGGGATCCCCTACGAGCAGTACTTC. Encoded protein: CASTPSGIPYEQYF.

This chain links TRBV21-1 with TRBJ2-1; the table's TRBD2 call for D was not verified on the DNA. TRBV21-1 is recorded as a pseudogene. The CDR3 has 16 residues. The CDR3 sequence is CASSKETAASCNEQFF. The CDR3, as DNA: TGTGCCAGCAGCAAAGAAACAGCGGCGAGCTGCAATGAGCAGTTCTTC.

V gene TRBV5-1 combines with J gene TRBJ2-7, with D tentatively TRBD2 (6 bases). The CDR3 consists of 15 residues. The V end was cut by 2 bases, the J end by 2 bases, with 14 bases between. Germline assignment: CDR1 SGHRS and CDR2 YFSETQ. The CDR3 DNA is TGCGCCAGCAGCTTCAGCCAGCCGGGAGCCTACGAGCAGTACTTC. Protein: CASSFSQPGAYEQYF.

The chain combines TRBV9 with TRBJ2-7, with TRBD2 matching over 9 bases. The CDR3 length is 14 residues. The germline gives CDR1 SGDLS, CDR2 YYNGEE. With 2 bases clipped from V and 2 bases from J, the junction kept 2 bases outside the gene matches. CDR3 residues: CASSVVAGAYEQYF. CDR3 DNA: TGTGCCAGCAGCGTGGTAGCGGGGGCCTACGAGCAGTACTTC.

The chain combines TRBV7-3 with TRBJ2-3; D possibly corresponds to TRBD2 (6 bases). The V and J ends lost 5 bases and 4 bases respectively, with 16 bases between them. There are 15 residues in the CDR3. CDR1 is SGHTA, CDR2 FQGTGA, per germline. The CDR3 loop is CASSPAGYPPDTQYF. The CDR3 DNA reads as TGTGCCAGCAGCCCCGCGGGATACCCCCCAGATACGCAGTATTTT.

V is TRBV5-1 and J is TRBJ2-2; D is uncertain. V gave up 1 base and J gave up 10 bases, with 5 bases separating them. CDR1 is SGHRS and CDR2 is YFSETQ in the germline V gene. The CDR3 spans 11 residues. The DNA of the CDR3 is TGCGCCAGCAGCTTGTCCGTGGAGCTGTTTTTT. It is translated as CASSLSVELFF.

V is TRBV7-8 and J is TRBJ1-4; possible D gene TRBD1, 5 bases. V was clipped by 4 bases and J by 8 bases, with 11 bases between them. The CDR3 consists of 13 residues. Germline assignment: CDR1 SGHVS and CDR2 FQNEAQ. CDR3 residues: CASSSQRGEKLFF. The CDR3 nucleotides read TGTGCCAGCAGCTCGCAGCGGGGCGAAAAACTGTTTTTT. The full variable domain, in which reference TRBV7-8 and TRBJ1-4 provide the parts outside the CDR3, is GAGVSQSPRYKVAKRGQDVALRCDPISGHVSLFWYQQALGQGPEFLTYFQNEAQLDKSGLPSDRFFAERPEGSVSTLKIQRTQQEDSAVYLCASSSQRGEKLFFGSGTQLSVL.

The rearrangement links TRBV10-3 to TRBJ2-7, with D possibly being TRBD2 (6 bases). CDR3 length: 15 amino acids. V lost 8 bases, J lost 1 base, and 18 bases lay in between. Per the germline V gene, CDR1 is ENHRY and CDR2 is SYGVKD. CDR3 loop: CAIGRILGLSYEQYF. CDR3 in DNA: TGTGCCATCGGTAGGATCCTGGGACTTTCCTACGAGCAGTACTTC.

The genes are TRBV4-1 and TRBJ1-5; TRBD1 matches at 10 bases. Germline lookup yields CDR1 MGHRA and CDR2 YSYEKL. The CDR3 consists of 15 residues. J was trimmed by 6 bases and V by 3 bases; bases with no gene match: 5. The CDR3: CASSQTGGAIQPQHF. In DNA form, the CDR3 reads TGCGCCAGCAGCCAGACAGGGGGCGCGATTCAGCCCCAGCATTTT.